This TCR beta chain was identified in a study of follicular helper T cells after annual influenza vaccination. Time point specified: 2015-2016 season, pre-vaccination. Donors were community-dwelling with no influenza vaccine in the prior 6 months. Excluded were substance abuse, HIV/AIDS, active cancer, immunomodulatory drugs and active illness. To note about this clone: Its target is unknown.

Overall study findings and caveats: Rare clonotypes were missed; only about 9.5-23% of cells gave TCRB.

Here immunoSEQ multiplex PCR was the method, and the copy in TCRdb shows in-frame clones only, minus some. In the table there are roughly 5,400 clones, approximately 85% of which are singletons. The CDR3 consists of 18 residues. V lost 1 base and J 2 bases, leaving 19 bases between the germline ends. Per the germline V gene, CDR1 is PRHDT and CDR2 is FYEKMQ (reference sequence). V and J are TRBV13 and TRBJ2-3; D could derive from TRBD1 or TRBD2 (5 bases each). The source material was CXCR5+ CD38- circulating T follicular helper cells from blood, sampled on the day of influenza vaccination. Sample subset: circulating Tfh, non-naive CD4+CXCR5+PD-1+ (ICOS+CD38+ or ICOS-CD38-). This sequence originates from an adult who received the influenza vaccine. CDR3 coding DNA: TGTGCCAGCAGCTTAGCAACCGGGACGGCCGCTTTCACAGATACGCAGTATTTT. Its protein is CASSLATGTAAFTDTQYF.